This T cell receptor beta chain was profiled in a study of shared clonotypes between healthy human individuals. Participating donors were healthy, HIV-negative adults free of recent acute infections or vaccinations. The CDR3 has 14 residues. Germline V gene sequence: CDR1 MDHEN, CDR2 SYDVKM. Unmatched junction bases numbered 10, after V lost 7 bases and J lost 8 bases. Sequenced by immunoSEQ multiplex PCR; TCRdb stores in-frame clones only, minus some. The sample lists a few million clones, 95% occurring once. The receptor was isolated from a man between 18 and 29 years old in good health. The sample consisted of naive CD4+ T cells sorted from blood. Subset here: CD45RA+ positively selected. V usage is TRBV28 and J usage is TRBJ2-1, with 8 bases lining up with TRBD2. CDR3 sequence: CASTNGGLGYEQFF. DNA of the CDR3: TGTGCCAGCACCAACGGGGGACTAGGGTATGAGCAGTTCTTC.